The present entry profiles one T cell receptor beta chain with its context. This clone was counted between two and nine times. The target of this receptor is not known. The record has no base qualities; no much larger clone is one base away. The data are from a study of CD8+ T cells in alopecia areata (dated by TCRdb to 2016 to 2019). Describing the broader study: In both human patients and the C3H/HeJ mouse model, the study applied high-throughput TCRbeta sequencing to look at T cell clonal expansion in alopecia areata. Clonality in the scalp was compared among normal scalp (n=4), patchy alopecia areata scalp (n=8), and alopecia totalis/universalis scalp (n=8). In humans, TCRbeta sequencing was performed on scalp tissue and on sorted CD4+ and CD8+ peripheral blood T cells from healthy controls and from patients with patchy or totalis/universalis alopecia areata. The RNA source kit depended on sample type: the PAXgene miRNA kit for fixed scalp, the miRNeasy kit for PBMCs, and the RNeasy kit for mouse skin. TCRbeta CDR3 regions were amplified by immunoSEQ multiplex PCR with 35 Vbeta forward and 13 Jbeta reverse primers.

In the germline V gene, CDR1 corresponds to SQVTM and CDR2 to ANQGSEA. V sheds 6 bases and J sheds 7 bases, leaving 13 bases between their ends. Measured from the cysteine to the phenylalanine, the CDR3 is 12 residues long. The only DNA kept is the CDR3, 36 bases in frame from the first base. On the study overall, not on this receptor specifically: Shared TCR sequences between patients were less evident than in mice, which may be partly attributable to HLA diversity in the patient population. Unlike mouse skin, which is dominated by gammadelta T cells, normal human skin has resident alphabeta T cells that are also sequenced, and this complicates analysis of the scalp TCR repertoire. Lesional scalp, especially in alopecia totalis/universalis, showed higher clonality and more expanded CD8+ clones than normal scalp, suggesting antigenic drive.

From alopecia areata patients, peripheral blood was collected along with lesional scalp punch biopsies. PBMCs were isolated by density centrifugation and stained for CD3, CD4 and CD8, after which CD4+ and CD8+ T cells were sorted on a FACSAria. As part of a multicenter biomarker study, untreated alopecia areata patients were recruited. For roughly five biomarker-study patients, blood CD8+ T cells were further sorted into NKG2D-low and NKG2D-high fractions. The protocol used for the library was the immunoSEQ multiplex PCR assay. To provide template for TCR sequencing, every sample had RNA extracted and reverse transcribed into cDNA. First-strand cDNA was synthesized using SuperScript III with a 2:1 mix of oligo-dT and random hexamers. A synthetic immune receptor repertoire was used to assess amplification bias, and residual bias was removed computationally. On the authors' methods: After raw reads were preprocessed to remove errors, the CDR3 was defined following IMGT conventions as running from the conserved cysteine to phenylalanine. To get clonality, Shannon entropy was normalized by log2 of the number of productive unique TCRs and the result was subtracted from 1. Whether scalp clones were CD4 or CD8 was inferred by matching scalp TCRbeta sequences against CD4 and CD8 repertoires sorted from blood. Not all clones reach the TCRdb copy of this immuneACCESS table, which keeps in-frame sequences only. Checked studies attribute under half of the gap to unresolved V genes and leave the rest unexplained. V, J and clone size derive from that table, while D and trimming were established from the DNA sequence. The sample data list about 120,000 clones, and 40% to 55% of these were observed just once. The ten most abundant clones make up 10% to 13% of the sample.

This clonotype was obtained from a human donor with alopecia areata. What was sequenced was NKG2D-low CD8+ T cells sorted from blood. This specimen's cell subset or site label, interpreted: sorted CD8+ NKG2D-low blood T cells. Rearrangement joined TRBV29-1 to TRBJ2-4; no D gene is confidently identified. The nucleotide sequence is TGCAGCGTACCGGACGTAGAGAACATTCAGTACTTC. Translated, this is CSVPDVENIQYF.